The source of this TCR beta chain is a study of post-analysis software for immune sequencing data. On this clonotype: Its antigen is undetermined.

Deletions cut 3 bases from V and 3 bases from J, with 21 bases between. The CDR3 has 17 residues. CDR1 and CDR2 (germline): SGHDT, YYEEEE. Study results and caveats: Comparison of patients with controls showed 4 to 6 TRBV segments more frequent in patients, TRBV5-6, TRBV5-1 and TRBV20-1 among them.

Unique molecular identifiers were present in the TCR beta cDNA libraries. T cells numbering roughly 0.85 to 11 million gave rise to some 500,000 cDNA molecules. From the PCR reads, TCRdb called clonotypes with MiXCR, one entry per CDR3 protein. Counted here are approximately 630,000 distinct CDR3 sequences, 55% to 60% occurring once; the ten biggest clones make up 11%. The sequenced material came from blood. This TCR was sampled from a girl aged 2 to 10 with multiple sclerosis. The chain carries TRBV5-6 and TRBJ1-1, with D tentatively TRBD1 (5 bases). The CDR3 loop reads CASSSSSSWGRHTEAFF. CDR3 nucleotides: TGTGCCAGCAGCTCCTCTTCTTCTTGGGGACGTCACACTGAAGCTTTCTTT.